One sample yielded the 24 T cell receptor beta chains listed below, sequenced in a study of shared clonotypes between healthy human individuals. TCRdb's copy holds only in-frame clones and misses some; the assay was immunoSEQ multiplex PCR. The table includes roughly 1,500,000 clones, about 98% detected once. Sequencing was carried out using naive CD4+ T cells sorted from blood. The subset here: CD45RA+ positively selected. These TCRs come from a man between 25 and 39 years old in good health.

In regard to this clone: The same CDR3 also results from other DNA sequences found in this sample. CDR3 sequence (DNA): TGCAGTGCTAGATCCGGCAATGAGCAGTTCTTC. It is translated as CSARSGNEQFF. This chain links TRBV20-1 with TRBJ2-1, with no clear D. The germline V gene encodes CDR1 DFQATT and CDR2 SNEGSKA (reference sequence). V was pared by 2 bases and J by 6 bases, with 5 bases between. The CDR3 sequence is 11 residues long.

The gene calls are TRBV9 and TRBJ2-1, with a weak D call TRBD1 (7 bases). The CDR3 is 17 residues long. Trimming removed 2 bases from V and 0 bases from J, with 15 bases in between. The germline V gene encodes CDR1 SGDLS and CDR2 YYNGEE. CDR3 nucleotide sequence: TGTGCCAGCAGCGTGAGAGGGGGCGGGGTCTCCTACAATGAGCAGTTCTTC. Its translation is CASSVRGGGVSYNEQFF.

The V gene is TRBV28, the J gene TRBJ2-7; a possible D gene is TRBD2 (6 bases). V was pared by 3 bases and J by 7 bases, with 16 bases between. Germline CDR1 and CDR2: MDHEN and SYDVKM. The CDR3 contains 14 residues. The CDR3 protein is CASSFRQRVREQYF. Written as DNA, the CDR3 is TGTGCCAGCAGTTTTCGCCAGCGGGTTAGGGAGCAGTACTTC.

This chain joins TRBV13 and TRBJ2-1; D uncertain. This CDR3 spans 11 amino acids. The V gene lost 5 bases and the J gene lost 10 bases, with 9 bases spanning the gap. Germline CDR1 PRHDT, CDR2 FYEKMQ (reference sequence). Here the CDR3 DNA reads TGTGCCAGCAGCATTGGTATAGAGCAGTTCTTC. This translates into CASSIGIEQFF.

The chain links TRBV2 to TRBJ2-3; 11 bases agree with TRBD2. V shed 6 bases, J shed 5 bases, and the junction held 7 bases outside the gene matches. Germline CDR1 is SNHLY and CDR2 is FYNNEI. The CDR3 sequence is 15 residues long. The CDR3, as DNA: TGTGCCAGCAGATTAGCGGGAGGGCCGATAGATACGCAGTATTTT. This gives the protein CASRLAGGPIDTQYF.

V gene TRBV7-2 combines with J gene TRBJ1-5; D is perhaps TRBD1 (5 bases). Trimming took 5 bases from V and 3 from J, leaving 17 bases between them. CDR1 SGHTA and CDR2 FQGNSA come from the germline V gene. This CDR3 is 16 amino acids long. The CDR3 loop reads CASSPPGRGTNQPQHF. DNA of the CDR3: TGTGCCAGCAGCCCGCCGGGGAGAGGGACCAATCAGCCCCAGCATTTT.

The CDR3 sequence is CASSYSGFSTDTQYF. For the CDR3, the DNA is TGTGCCAGCAGTTACTCGGGGTTTAGCACAGATACGCAGTATTTT. V gene TRBV6-5 combines with J gene TRBJ2-3; D not resolved. V was clipped by 0 bases and J by 0 bases, with 7 bases between them. There are 15 residues in the CDR3. The germline gives CDR1 MNHEY, CDR2 SVGAGI.

The rearrangement links TRBV27 to TRBJ1-2; D uncertain. The V end lost 6 bases, the J end lost 1 base, and 12 bases lay between the germline ends. This CDR3 is 14 amino acids long. Germline V lookup: CDR1 MNHEY, CDR2 SMNVEV (reference sequence). The CDR3: CASRRGAVNYGYTF. CDR3 DNA sequence: TGTGCCAGCAGGAGAGGAGCCGTTAACTATGGCTACACCTTC.

V is TRBV5-1 and J is TRBJ1-1; TRBD1 might be the D (5 bases). This CDR3 contains 15 residues. Germline loops: CDR1 SGHRS, CDR2 YFSETQ. Trimming removed 1 base at V and 6 bases at J, with 16 bases between. CDR3 loop: CASSLLGQGLSEAFF. In DNA, the CDR3 is TGCGCCAGCAGCTTGTTGGGGCAGGGATTATCTGAAGCTTTCTTT.

V gene TRBV5-4 combines with J gene TRBJ1-3, with a weak D call TRBD1 (6 bases). Trimming took off 3 bases at V and 2 bases at J, with 6 bases between the two ends. This CDR3 region has 13 residues. Germline-derived CDR1 and CDR2 are SGHNT and YYREEE (reference sequence). The CDR3 DNA follows: TGTGCCAGCAGCTACAGGGCTGGAAACACCATATATTTT. It yields the protein CASSYRAGNTIYF.

On this clone: Different DNA sequences within this sample yield the same CDR3. V gene TRBV6-6 combines with J gene TRBJ1-2, with D perhaps matching TRBD1 (5 bases). The CDR3 totals 14 residues. CDR1 MNHNY and CDR2 SVGAGI come from the germline V gene (reference sequence). V was cut by 0 bases and J by 2 bases, with 7 bases left in between. The CDR3 DNA follows: TGTGCCAGCAGTTACTCGGCAGGGAACTATGGCTACACCTTC. Its protein product is CASSYSAGNYGYTF.

The V and J genes are TRBV7-9 and TRBJ2-1; 10 bases map to TRBD2. Germline CDR1 and CDR2: SEHNR and FQNEAQ (reference sequence). This CDR3 is 18 amino acids long. Germline trimming cut 1 base from V and 7 bases from J; bases unmatched to any gene: 13. CDR3 sequence reads: CASSLGALAGVTHNEQFF. Here the CDR3 DNA reads TGTGCCAGCAGCTTAGGGGCCCTAGCGGGAGTTACCCATAATGAGCAGTTCTTC.

This chain joins TRBV19 and TRBJ1-5; the D is unclear. Germline-derived CDR1 and CDR2 are LNHDA and SQIVND (reference sequence). The CDR3 is 14 residues long. The germline V and J ends were trimmed by 4 bases and 4 bases, with 11 bases remaining between them. CDR3 bases: TGTGCCAGTAGTAACACGGGGAGAAATCAGCCCCAGCATTTT. This sequence encodes CASSNTGRNQPQHF. Combining the CDR3 with reference TRBV19 and TRBJ1-5 gives the whole variable domain DGGITQSPKYLFRKEGQNVTLSCEQNLNHDAMYWYRQDPGQGLRLIYYSQIVNDFQKGDIAEGYSVSREKKESFPLTVTSAQKNPTAFYLCASSNTGRNQPQHFGDGTRLSIL.

This chain connects TRBV5-6 to TRBJ2-1; D uncertain. The CDR3 totals 13 residues. CDR1 is SGHDT, CDR2 YYEEEE, per germline. Trimming took off 2 bases at V and 7 bases at J, with 10 bases between the two ends. The CDR3 loop is CASSLGWRNEQFF. DNA for the CDR3: TGTGCCAGCAGCTTAGGCTGGCGGAATGAGCAGTTCTTC.

The chain links TRBV5-1 to TRBJ2-3; TRBD1 matches 9 bases. The germline V gene encodes CDR1 SGHRS and CDR2 YFSETQ. CDR3 size: 17 residues. Unmatched junction bases numbered 10, after V lost 0 bases and J lost 5 bases. This CDR3 is CASSLVLGQGLGDTQYF. Written as DNA, the CDR3 is TGCGCCAGCAGCTTGGTTCTGGGACAGGGTTTAGGAGATACGCAGTATTTT.

V usage is TRBV7-9 and J usage is TRBJ2-7; the match to TRBD2 covers 10 bases. The CDR3 covers 16 residues. V dropped 3 bases and J dropped 3; count of bases not matched to a gene: 8. Germline assignment: CDR1 SEHNR and CDR2 FQNEAQ (reference sequence). The CDR3 nucleotides read TGTGCCAGCAGCTTCTCTAGCGGGAGACGGAACTACGAGCAGTACTTC. It codes for CASSFSSGRRNYEQYF.

The CDR3 loop is CASRELALNGELFF. The DNA of the CDR3 is TGTGCCAGCAGGGAACTAGCCTTGAACGGGGAGCTGTTTTTT. V and J are TRBV28 and TRBJ2-2; D perhaps matches TRBD2 (6 bases). This CDR3 region has 14 residues. Trimming took off 6 bases at V and 7 bases at J, with 15 bases between the two ends. From germline, CDR1 is MDHEN and CDR2 SYDVKM.

The chain joins TRBV7-3 to TRBJ1-1; D unclear. CDR3 size: 15 residues. The V and J ends lost 5 bases and 1 base respectively, with 14 bases between them. Looked up from germline, CDR1 is SGHTA and CDR2 is FQGTGA. This chain's CDR3 is CASSPRAPRNTEAFF. The CDR3, as DNA: TGTGCCAGCAGCCCTAGAGCTCCCAGGAACACTGAAGCTTTCTTT.

The J gene is TRBJ2-7, the V gene TRBV5-6; 7 nucleotides match TRBD1. From germline, CDR1 is SGHDT and CDR2 YYEEEE. Trimming cost V 7 bases and J 7 bases; bases outside gene matches: 20. CDR3 length: 16 amino acids. The CDR3 DNA sequence: TGTGCCAGCTGCGCGTCGGTTCAGGGGGTGACTCGGGAGCAGTACTTC. This encodes CASCASVQGVTREQYF.

This clone was observed once. The chain couples TRBV5-1 to TRBJ1-5; 7 positions match TRBD1. The CDR3 runs 15 residues. The trim removed 4 bases at V and 0 bases at J, leaving 4 bases unmatched. Germline values: CDR1 SGHRS, CDR2 YFSETQ. CDR3 in DNA: TGCGCCAGCAGCAGGGACAGCCCTAGCAATCAGCCCCAGCATTTT. Protein sequence: CASSRDSPSNQPQHF.

The V call is TRBV7-8, the J call TRBJ2-7, with 9 bases that match TRBD2. Looked up from germline, CDR1 is SGHVS and CDR2 is FQNEAQ. CDR3 size: 16 residues. V lost 1 base, J lost 5 bases, and 9 bases stayed unmatched. The CDR3 here is CASSLGSGGRVDEQYF. CDR3 nucleotide sequence: TGTGCCAGCAGCTTAGGCAGCGGGGGGCGTGTAGACGAGCAGTACTTC. The entire variable domain, with the rest obtained from reference TRBV7-8 and TRBJ2-7, is as follows: GAGVSQSPRYKVAKRGQDVALRCDPISGHVSLFWYQQALGQGPEFLTYFQNEAQLDKSGLPSDRFFAERPEGSVSTLKIQRTQQEDSAVYLCASSLGSGGRVDEQYFGPGTRLTVT.

This chain links TRBV6-1 with TRBJ2-7; unclear D gene. The CDR3 loop spans 18 amino acids. Germline V gene lookup returns CDR1 MNHNS and CDR2 SASEGT. V was pared by 0 bases and J by 2 bases, with 20 bases between. CDR3 DNA: TGTGCCAGCAGTGAAGCTCTTGGACGTTCTACGTTCACCTACGAGCAGTACTTC. The encoded protein is CASSEALGRSTFTYEQYF.

On this clone itself: The sample contains more than one DNA sequence encoding this CDR3. The chain joins TRBV7-9 to TRBJ2-3; possibly TRBD2 for D (6 bases). The CDR3 runs to 13 residues. Trimming stripped 5 bases from V and 4 bases from J, with 10 bases between. Germline CDR1 and CDR2: SEHNR and FQNEAQ (reference sequence). CDR3 loop: CASSLAGPDTQYF. Here the CDR3 DNA reads TGTGCCAGCAGCCTCGCGGGGCCAGATACGCAGTATTTT.

This CDR3 reads CASSLARGRLETQYF. CDR3 nucleotides: TGTGCCAGCAGCTTAGCCAGGGGGCGTTTGGAGACCCAGTACTTC. V gene TRBV7-2 combines with J gene TRBJ2-5, with 8 bases aligning to TRBD1. This CDR3 spans 15 amino acids. Trimming took 0 bases from V and 5 from J; bases not matched to a gene: 5. Per germline, CDR1 SGHTA and CDR2 FQGNSA. Full variable domain (remainder filled in from reference TRBV7-2 and TRBJ2-5): GAGVSQSPSNKVTEKGKDVELRCDPISGHTALYWYRQSLGQGLEFLIYFQGNSAPDKSGLPSDRFSAERTGGSVSTLTIQRTQQEDSAVYLCASSLARGRLETQYFGPGTRLLVL.